A single sample is the source of the 18 T cell receptor beta chains below, sequenced in a study of blood T cell repertoires in COVID-19. Method: immunoSEQ multiplex PCR; TCRdb's copy keeps in-frame clones and lacks some. The sample carries about 99,000 clones, 60% to 85% recorded once. The sequencing sample was made of peripheral blood. These receptor sequences come from a woman at least 80 years old with active or convalescent COVID-19.

The chain uses TRBV5-4 and TRBJ2-5, with 9 positions matching TRBD1. The CDR3 is 15 residues long. Trimming cost V 0 bases and J 5 bases; bases outside gene matches: 5. CDR1 and CDR2 from the germline V gene are SGHNT and YYREEE (reference sequence). The chain's CDR3 is CASSLAGTGPETQYF. The CDR3 DNA reads as TGTGCCAGCAGCTTGGCCGGGACAGGGCCCGAGACCCAGTACTTC.

The CDR3 is CASSNRDTAYEQYF. Here the CDR3 DNA reads TGTGCCAGCAGCAATCGGGACACGGCCTACGAGCAGTACTTC. The chain recombines TRBV7-9 with TRBJ2-7; possible D gene TRBD1, 6 bases. The V gene's germline CDR1 is SEHNR and CDR2 FQNEAQ (reference sequence). The CDR3 covers 14 residues. Trimming cost V 5 bases and J 2 bases, with 13 bases left between them.

The chain carries TRBV2 and TRBJ1-6, with D tentatively TRBD1 (5 bases). The germline CDR1 and CDR2 sequences are SNHLY and FYNNEI. Trimming cost V 4 bases and J 3 bases, with 13 bases left between them. This CDR3 spans 16 amino acids. The CDR3 loop reads CASSGTLTNYNSPLHF. The DNA of the CDR3 is TGTGCCAGCAGTGGGACATTAACCAACTATAATTCACCCCTCCACTTT.

V usage is TRBV6-2 or TRBV6-3 and J usage is TRBJ2-7, with a weak D call TRBD2 (5 bases). This CDR3 spans 12 amino acids. Between the trimmed V and J ends, which lost 5 bases and 2 bases, there was a span of 7 bases. Germline V gene data show CDR1 as MNHEY and CDR2 as SVGEGT. CDR3 nucleotide sequence: TGTGCCAGCAGTACCGGGGCCTACGAGCAGTACTTC. Translation gives CASSTGAYEQYF.

The sample holds one count of this clone. This specimen includes other DNA sequences encoding the same CDR3. The chain is built from TRBV7-3 and TRBJ2-5; TRBD1 agrees at 10 bases. In germline, CDR1 is SGHTA, CDR2 FQGTGA. The length of the CDR3 is 13 residues. Trimming took 5 bases from V and 7 from J; bases not matched to a gene: 4. DNA for the CDR3: TGTGCCAGCAGCCGGACAGGGGGTGGGACCCAGTACTTC. This translates into CASSRTGGGTQYF.

The chain employs TRBV27 and TRBJ1-1; 9 nucleotides agree with TRBD1. The CDR3 runs 12 residues. Trimming cost V 10 bases and J 4 bases; bases outside gene matches: 4. The V gene's germline CDR1 is MNHEY and CDR2 SMNVEV (reference sequence). The CDR3: CATRQGGTEAFF. In nucleotides, the CDR3 is TGTGCCACAAGACAGGGGGGCACTGAAGCTTTCTTT.

Worth noting for this clone: A junction boundary mismatches the germline segment, possibly from a read error. The V call is TRBV5-1, the J call TRBJ2-1, with TRBD2 matching 12 bases. The CDR3 sequence is 15 residues long. CDR1 and CDR2 from the germline V gene are SGHRS and YFSETQ. The CDR3 spells CASRRRLAGDNGQFF. In DNA, the CDR3 is TGTGCCAGCAGACGCAGACTAGCGGGAGATAACGGGCAGTTCTTC.

The chain combines TRBV7-2 with TRBJ1-1, with 9 bases lining up with TRBD1. V lost 7 bases, J lost 2 bases, and 14 bases stayed unmatched. Germline CDR1 and CDR2: SGHTA and FQGNSA. The CDR3 is made up of 17 amino acids. The CDR3 DNA follows: TGTGCCAGCAAGACGTCGGGGACAGGGCGATTAAACACTGAAGCTTTCTTT. Protein: CASKTSGTGRLNTEAFF.

V is TRBV7-3 and J is TRBJ2-1; 8 bases match TRBD1. The germline V gene has CDR1 SGHTA and CDR2 FQGTGA. The CDR3 runs 15 residues. V lost 5 bases and J lost 7; bases outside the gene matches: 10. Written as DNA, the CDR3 is TGTGCCAGCAGCGGTCCGGGACAGGAGGGTAATGAGCAGTTCTTC. This translates into CASSGPGQEGNEQFF.

The chain combines TRBV28 with TRBJ1-1; D perhaps matches TRBD1 (6 bases). V was clipped by 8 bases and J by 0 bases, with 13 bases between them. Germline CDR1 MDHEN, CDR2 SYDVKM. The CDR3 is made up of 14 amino acids. CDR3 in DNA: TGTGCCAGCTCGGTGGGGGCCTTGAACACTGAAGCTTTCTTT. Translated: CASSVGALNTEAFF.

The chain is built from TRBV4-2 and TRBJ2-7, with 7 nucleotides matching TRBD1. The CDR3 spans 15 residues. The trim removed 0 bases at V and 4 bases at J, leaving 6 bases unmatched. Germline CDR1 LGHNA, CDR2 YNFKEQ. The CDR3 region has the DNA TGTGCCAGCAGCCAAGATTACAGGGGATCATACGAGCAGTACTTC. The encoded protein is CASSQDYRGSYEQYF.

Only a few counts were recorded for this clone. This rearrangement joins TRBV5-4 to TRBJ1-3; D is perhaps TRBD1 (5 bases). V was pared by 4 bases and J by 1 base, with 9 bases between. The CDR3 has 14 amino acids. Germline values: CDR1 SGHNT, CDR2 YYREEE (reference sequence). The CDR3: CASSDRGSGNTIYF. CDR3 DNA: TGTGCCAGCAGCGATAGGGGTTCTGGAAACACCATATATTTT.

This sequence joins TRBV23-1 and TRBJ1-5; 9 bases align to TRBD1. TRBV23-1 has ORF status, its function being uncertain. The CDR3 totals 20 residues. V shed 3 bases, J shed 0 bases, and the junction held 15 bases outside the gene matches. For the CDR3, the DNA is TGCGCCAGCAGTCACGAGGGGACAGGGCGAACCCATTATAGCAATCAGCCCCAGCATTTT. Amino acid sequence: CASSHEGTGRTHYSNQPQHF.

The V and J genes are TRBV5-6 and TRBJ1-3; D is ambiguous. Germline CDR1 and CDR2: SGHDT and YYEEEE. The ends were cut back, 5 bases at V and 4 bases at J, with 13 bases in the middle. The length of the CDR3 is 14 residues. CDR3 loop: CASRPGLVGNTIYF. The CDR3 nucleotides read TGTGCCAGCAGACCTGGACTGGTGGGAAACACCATATATTTT. Full variable domain (outside the CDR3, taken from reference TRBV5-6 and TRBJ1-3): DAGVTQSPTHLIKTRGQQVTLRCSPKSGHDTVSWYQQALGQGPQFIFQYYEEEERQRGNFPDRFSGHQFPNYSSELNVNALLLGDSALYLCASRPGLVGNTIYFGEGSWLTVV.

This sequence joins TRBV5-1 and TRBJ2-1, with TRBD1 matching over 9 bases. CDR3 length: 12 residues. Unmatched junction bases numbered 4, after V lost 7 bases and J lost 8 bases. Germline CDR1 and CDR2: SGHRS and YFSETQ. The CDR3 coding sequence is TGCGCCAGCGGGACAGGGTTCGATGAGCAGTTCTTC. Amino acid sequence: CASGTGFDEQFF.

The V and J genes are TRBV7-8 and TRBJ2-1, with 11 bases that match TRBD2. Germline values: CDR1 SGHVS, CDR2 FQNEAQ. J was trimmed by 10 bases and V by 1 base; bases with no gene match: 9. The CDR3 has 16 residues. CDR3 nucleotide sequence: TGTGCCAGCAGCTTAGAGTTAGCGGGAGGGTTTAACGAGCAGTTCTTC. Its protein is CASSLELAGGFNEQFF.

The chain is built from TRBV28 and TRBJ2-7, with TRBD1 matching 7 bases. The CDR3 covers 15 residues. Germline V gene sequence: CDR1 MDHEN, CDR2 SYDVKM. Losses at the gene ends were 4 bases for V and 2 bases for J; bases not matched to a gene: 8. CDR3 nucleotides: TGTGCCAGCAGTTCTACAGGGGTGCGTCCCTACGAGCAGTACTTC. Encoded protein: CASSSTGVRPYEQYF.

CDR3 sequence: CASSLELAGENIQYF. The CDR3, as DNA: TGTGCCAGCAGCTTAGAACTAGCGGGGGAAAACATTCAGTACTTC. The rearrangement links TRBV7-3 to TRBJ2-4, with 11 positions matching TRBD2. The CDR3 is made up of 15 amino acids. J gave up 5 bases and V 2 bases, and 2 bases lay outside the gene matches. CDR1 is SGHTA and CDR2 is FQGTGA in the germline V gene.